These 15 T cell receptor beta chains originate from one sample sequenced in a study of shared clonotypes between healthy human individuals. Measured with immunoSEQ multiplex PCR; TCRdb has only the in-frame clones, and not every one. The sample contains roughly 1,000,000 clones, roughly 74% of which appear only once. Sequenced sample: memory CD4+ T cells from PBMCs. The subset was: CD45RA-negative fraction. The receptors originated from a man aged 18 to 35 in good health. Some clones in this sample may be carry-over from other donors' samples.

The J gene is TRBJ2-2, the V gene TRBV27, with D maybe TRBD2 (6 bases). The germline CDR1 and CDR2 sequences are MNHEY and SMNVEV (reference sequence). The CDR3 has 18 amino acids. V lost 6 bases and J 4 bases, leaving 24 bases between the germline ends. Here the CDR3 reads CASSLRATGLLGTGELFF. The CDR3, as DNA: TGTGCCAGCAGCCTAAGGGCCACGGGACTCCTCGGCACCGGGGAGCTGTTTTTT.

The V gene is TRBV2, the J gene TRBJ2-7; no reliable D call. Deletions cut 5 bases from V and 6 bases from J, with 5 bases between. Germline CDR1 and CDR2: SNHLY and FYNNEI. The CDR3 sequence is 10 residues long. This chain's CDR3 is CASSSVEQYF. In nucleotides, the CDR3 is TGTGCCAGCAGTAGCGTCGAGCAGTACTTC.

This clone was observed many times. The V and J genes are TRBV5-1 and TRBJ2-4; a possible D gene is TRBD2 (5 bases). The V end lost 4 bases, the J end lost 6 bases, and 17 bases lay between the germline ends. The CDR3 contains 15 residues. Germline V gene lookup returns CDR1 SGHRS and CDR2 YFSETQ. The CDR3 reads CASSLEGQPGNIQYF. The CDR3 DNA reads TGCGCCAGCAGCCTAGAGGGCCAACCCGGAAACATTCAGTACTTC. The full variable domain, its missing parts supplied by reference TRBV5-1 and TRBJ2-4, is KAGVTQTPRYLIKTRGQQVTLSCSPISGHRSVSWYQQTPGQGLQFLFEYFSETQRNKGNFPGRFSGRQFSNSRSEMNVSTLELGDSALYLCASSLEGQPGNIQYFGAGTRLSVL.

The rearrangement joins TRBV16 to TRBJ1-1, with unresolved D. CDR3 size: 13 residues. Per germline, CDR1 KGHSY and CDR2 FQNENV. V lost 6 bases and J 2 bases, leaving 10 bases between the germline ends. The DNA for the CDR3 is TGTGCCAGCAGTCTCGGTTCCAACACTGAAGCTTTCTTT. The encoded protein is CASSLGSNTEAFF.

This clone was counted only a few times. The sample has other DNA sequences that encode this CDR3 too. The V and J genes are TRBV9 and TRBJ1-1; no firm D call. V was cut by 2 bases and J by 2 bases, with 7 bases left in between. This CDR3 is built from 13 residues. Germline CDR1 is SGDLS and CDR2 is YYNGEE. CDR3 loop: CASSVSPNTEAFF. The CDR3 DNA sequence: TGTGCCAGCAGCGTTAGTCCTAACACTGAAGCTTTCTTT.

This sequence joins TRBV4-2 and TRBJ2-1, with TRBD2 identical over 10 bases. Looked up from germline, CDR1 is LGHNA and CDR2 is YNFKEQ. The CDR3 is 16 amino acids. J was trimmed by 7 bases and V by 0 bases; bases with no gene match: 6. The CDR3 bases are TGTGCCAGCAGCCAAGACCTAGCGGGAGTCTTAAATGAGCAGTTCTTC. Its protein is CASSQDLAGVLNEQFF.

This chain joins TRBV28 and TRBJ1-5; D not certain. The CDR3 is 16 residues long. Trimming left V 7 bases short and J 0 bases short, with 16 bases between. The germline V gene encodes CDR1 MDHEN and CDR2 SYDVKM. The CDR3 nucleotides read TGTGCCAGCATTTACACATACGGGTTTAGCAATCAGCCCCAGCATTTT. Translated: CASIYTYGFSNQPQHF. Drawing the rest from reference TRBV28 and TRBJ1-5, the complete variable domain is DVKVTQSSRYLVKRTGEKVFLECVQDMDHENMFWYRQDPGLGLRLIYFSYDVKMKEKGDIPEGYSVSREKKERFSLILESASTNQTSMYLCASIYTYGFSNQPQHFGDGTRLSIL.

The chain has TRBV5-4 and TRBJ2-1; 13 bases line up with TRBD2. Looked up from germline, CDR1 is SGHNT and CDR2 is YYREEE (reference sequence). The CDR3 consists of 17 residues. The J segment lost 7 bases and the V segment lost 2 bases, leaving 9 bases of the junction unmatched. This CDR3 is CASSFELAGGPSNEQFF. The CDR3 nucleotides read TGTGCCAGCAGCTTTGAACTAGCGGGAGGGCCGTCTAATGAGCAGTTCTTC. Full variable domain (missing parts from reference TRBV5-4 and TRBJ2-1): ETGVTQSPTHLIKTRGQQVTLRCSSQSGHNTVSWYQQALGQGPQFIFQYYREEENGRGNFPPRFSGLQFPNYSSELNVNALELDDSALYLCASSFELAGGPSNEQFFGPGTRLTVL.

The CDR3 reads CASSLIRGYTGELFF. In DNA form, the CDR3 reads TGTGCCAGCAGCTTAATTCGGGGGTACACCGGGGAGCTGTTTTTT. The rearrangement uses TRBV7-8 and TRBJ2-2, with D tentatively TRBD2 (6 bases). The V gene's germline CDR1 is SGHVS and CDR2 FQNEAQ. The germline V and J ends were trimmed by 2 bases and 3 bases, with 10 bases remaining between them. There are 15 residues in the CDR3.

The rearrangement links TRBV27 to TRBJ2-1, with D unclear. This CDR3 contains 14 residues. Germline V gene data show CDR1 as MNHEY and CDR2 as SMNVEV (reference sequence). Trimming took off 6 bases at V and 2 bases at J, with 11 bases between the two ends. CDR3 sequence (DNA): TGTGCCAGCAGCATAACAGTACCCTACAATGAGCAGTTCTTC. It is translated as CASSITVPYNEQFF.

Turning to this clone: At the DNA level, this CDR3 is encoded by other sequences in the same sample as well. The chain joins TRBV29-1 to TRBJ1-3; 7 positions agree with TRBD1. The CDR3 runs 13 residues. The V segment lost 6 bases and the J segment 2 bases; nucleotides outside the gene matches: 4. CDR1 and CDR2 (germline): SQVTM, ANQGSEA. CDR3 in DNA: TGCAGCGTCGGTGACAGGGCTGGAAACACCATATATTTT. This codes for CSVGDRAGNTIYF.

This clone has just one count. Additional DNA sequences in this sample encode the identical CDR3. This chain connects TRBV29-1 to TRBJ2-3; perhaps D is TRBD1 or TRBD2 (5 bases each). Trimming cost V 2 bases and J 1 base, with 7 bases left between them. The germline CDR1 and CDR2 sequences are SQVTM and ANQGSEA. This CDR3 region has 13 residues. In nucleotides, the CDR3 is TGCAGCGTTGAACAGGGAGGCACAGATACGCAGTATTTT. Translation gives CSVEQGGTDTQYF.

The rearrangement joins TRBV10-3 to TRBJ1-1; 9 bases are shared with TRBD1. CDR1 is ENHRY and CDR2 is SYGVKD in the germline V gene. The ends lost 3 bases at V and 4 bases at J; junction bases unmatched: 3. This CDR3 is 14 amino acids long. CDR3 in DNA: TGTGCCATCAGTGATTGGGACAGGGTCACTGAAGCTTTCTTT. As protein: CAISDWDRVTEAFF.

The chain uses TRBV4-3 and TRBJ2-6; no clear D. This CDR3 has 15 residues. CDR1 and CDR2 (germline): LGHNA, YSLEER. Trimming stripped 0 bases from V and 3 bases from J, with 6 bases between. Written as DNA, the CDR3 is TGCGCCAGCAGCCAAGATGTGTTTGGGGCCAACGTCCTGACTTTC. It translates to CASSQDVFGANVLTF.

The CDR3 here is CASSLSGIRQETQYF. The CDR3 DNA follows: TGTGCCAGCAGCTTAAGCGGCATTCGGCAAGAGACCCAGTACTTC. This chain links TRBV11-2 with TRBJ2-5; D is possibly TRBD2 (5 bases). V was clipped by 2 bases and J by 2 bases, with 12 bases between them. The CDR3 runs 15 residues. The V gene's germline CDR1 is SGHAT and CDR2 FQNNGV.